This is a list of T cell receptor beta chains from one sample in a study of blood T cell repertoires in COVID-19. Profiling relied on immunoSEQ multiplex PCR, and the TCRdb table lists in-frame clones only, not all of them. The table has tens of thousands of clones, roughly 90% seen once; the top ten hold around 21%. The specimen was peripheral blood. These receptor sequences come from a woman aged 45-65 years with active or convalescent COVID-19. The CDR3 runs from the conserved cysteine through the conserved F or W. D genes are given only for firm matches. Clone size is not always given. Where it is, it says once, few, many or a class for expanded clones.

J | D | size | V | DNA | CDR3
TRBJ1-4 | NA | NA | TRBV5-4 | TGTGCCAGCAGCTTGCGGACACTCGCAACTAATGAAAAACTGTTTTTT | CASSLRTLATNEKLFF
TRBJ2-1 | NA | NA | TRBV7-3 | TGTGCCAGCAGCTTAACCGGGACTTCCTACAATGAGCAGTTCTTC | CASSLTGTSYNEQFF
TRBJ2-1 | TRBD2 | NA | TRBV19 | TGTGCCAGTAGTATACCCCTAGCGGGAGTGGCAAATGAGCAGTTCTTC | CASSIPLAGVANEQFF
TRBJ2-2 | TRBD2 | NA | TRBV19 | TGTGCCAGCAGACTAGCGCAGAACACCGGGGAGCTGTTTTTT | CASRLAQNTGELFF
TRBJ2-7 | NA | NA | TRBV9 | TGTGCCAGCAGCGTAGCTGACTACTACGAGCAGTACTTC | CASSVADYYEQYF
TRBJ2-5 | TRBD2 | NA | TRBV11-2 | TGTGCCAGCAGCCTAGGGCTAGCGGCCCAAGAGACCCAGTACTTC | CASSLGLAAQETQYF
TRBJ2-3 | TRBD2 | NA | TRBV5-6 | TGTGCCAGCAGCACGACTAGCGGAACAGATACGCAGTATTTT | CASSTTSGTDTQYF
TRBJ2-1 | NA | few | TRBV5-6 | TGTGCCAGCAGCTTGGCCGGCGGGGGCCCCTACAATGAGCAGTTCTTC | CASSLAGGGPYNEQFF
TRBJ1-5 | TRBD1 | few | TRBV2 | TGTGCCAGCAGTGAAGAGGGACAGGTGCATCAGCCCCAGCATTTT | CASSEEGQVHQPQHF
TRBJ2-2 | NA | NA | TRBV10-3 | TGTGCCATCAGACCGGGACAGAACACCGGGGAGCTGTTTTTT | CAIRPGQNTGELFF
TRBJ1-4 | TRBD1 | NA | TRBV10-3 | TGTGCCATCCGTCCCGGGACAGGGTCAGCTAATGAAAAACTGTTTTTT | CAIRPGTGSANEKLFF
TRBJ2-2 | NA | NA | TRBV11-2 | TGTGCCAGCAGCTTAATAAGCGGCTACACCGGGGAGCTGTTTTTT | CASSLISGYTGELFF
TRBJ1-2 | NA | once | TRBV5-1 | TGCGCCAGCAGCATTATTCCCGGGGAGAATCGTGGCTACACCTTC | CASSIIPGENRGYTF
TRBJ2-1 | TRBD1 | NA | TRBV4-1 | TGCGCCAGCAGTCCAGCGTTCGTAAGGACAGGGGGAAATGAGCAGTTCTTC | CASSPAFVRTGGNEQFF
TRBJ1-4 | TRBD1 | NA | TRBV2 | TGTGCCAGCAGTCGGGACAGGCCTAATGAAAAACTGTTTTTT | CASSRDRPNEKLFF
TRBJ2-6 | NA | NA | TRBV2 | TGTGCCAGCGGTCTAGGCAGGGTAGGCCGCGTCCTGACTTTC | CASGLGRVGRVLTF
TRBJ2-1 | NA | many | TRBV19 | TGTGCCAGTAGTATCGTCAGCGAGGGGGACAATGAGCAGTTCTTC | CASSIVSEGDNEQFF
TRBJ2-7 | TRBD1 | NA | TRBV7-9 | TGTGCCAGCAGCTCCAAAACAGGGGCCTCCGAGCAGTACTTC | CASSSKTGASEQYF
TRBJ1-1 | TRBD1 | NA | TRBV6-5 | TGTGCCAGCAGTCCTGGGACAGCTGAAGCTTTCTTT | CASSPGTAEAFF
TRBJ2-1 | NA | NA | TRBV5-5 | TGTGCCAGCAGCTCCGGGACTTACAATGAGCAGTTCTTC | CASSSGTYNEQFF
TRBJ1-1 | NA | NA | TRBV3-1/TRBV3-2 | TGTGCCAGCAGCCAAGACAGGCTGAACACTGAAGCTTTCTTT | CASSQDRLNTEAFF
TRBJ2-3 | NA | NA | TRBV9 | TGTGCCAGCAGCGGCACCGGGGACTCTGGCGGTACGCAGTATTTT | CASSGTGDSGGTQYF
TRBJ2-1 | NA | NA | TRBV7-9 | TGTGCCAGCAGCCACGGGAGCAATGAGCAGTTCTTC | CASSHGSNEQFF
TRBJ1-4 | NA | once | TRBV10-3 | TGTGCCATCAGTGAGCCAACAGCCGCAACTAATGAAAAACTGTTTTTT | CAISEPTAATNEKLFF
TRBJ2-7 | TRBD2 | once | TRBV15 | TGTGCCACCAGCAGAGATAGGGGACTAGCACGAGAGCAGTACTTC | CATSRDRGLAREQYF
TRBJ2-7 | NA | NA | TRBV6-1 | TGTGCCAGCAGTGAAGCGATGGGACTTTACACCTACGAGCAGTACTTC | CASSEAMGLYTYEQYF
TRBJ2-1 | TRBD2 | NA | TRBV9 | TGTGCCAGCAGTTGGACTAGCGGGAGTAATGAGCAGTTCTTC | CASSWTSGSNEQFF
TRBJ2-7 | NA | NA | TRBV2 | TGTGCCAGCAGACTAGATCTCTACGAGCAGTACTTC | CASRLDLYEQYF
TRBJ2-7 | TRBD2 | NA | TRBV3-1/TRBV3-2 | TGTGCCAGCAGCCAAGAAGGACTAGCTCAGTTCGAGCAGTACTTC | CASSQEGLAQFEQYF
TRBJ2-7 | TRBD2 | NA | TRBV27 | TGTGCCAGCAAAGTGGGCGGGAGTTTCTACGAGCAGTACTTC | CASKVGGSFYEQYF
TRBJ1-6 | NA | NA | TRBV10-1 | TGCGCCAGCAGTGAGACAGGGAGGGAATCACCCCTCCACTTT | CASSETGRESPLHF
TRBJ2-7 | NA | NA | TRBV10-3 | TGTGCCATCCTAGCGCCAAGGGGATGCTACGAGCAGTACTTC | CAILAPRGCYEQYF
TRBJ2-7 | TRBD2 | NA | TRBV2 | TGTGCCAGCAGTGAATCAGGACTAGCGGGAGTGGGGTACGAGCAGTACTTC | CASSESGLAGVGYEQYF
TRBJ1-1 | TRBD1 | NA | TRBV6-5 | TGTGCCAGCAGCCCCTTTGTAACAGGGGGTTCTGAAGCTTTCTTT | CASSPFVTGGSEAFF
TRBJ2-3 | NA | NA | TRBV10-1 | TGCGCCAGCAGTGACCACGGGAGAGGGACAGATACGCAGTATTTT | CASSDHGRGTDTQYF
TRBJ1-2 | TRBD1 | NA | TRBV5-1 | TGCGCCAGCAGCTTGGGACAGGGTTCCTATGGCTACACCTTC | CASSLGQGSYGYTF
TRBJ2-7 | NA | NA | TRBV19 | TGTGCCAGTAGTATAGGAACAGGGACACACGAGCAGTACTTC | CASSIGTGTHEQYF
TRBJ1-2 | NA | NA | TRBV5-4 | TGTGCCAGCAGGGACGAAGGAGGGAGCTATGGCTACACCTTC | CASRDEGGSYGYTF
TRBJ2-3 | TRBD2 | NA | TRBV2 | TGTGCCAGCCTAGCGGGAGCAGCAGATACGCAGTATTTT | CASLAGAADTQYF
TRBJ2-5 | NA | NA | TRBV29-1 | TGCAGCGCGATTCTTAGGGGGGAGACCCAGTACTTC | CSAILRGETQYF
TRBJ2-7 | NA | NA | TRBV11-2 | TGTGCCAGCAGCTTAGTCGGGCAGGGCGACTACGAGCAGTACTTC | CASSLVGQGDYEQYF
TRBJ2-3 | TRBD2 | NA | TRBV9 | TGTGCCAGCAGCGTAGCCCTAGCGGGAGGGCCTCACCCAGATACGCAGTATTTT | CASSVALAGGPHPDTQYF
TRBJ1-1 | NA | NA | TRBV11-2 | TGTGCCAGCAGCTTAGGTCCAGGGACTGAAGCTTTCTTT | CASSLGPGTEAFF
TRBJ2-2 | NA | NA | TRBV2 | TGTGCCAGCAGCGACAGTTTGAACACCGGGGAGCTGTTTTTT | CASSDSLNTGELFF
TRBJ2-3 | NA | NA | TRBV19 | TGTGCCTGTAGTATATCTGGCGGGTCCGGTGGCTACACGCAGTATTTT | CACSISGGSGGYTQYF
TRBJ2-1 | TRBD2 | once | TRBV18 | TGTGCCAGCTCACCACCAGTTGCGGGAGATCGCTACAATGAGCAGTTCTTC | CASSPPVAGDRYNEQFF
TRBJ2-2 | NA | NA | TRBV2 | TGTGCCAGAGGCGAAACTAGCTTAGACACCGGGGAGCTGTTTTTT | CARGETSLDTGELFF